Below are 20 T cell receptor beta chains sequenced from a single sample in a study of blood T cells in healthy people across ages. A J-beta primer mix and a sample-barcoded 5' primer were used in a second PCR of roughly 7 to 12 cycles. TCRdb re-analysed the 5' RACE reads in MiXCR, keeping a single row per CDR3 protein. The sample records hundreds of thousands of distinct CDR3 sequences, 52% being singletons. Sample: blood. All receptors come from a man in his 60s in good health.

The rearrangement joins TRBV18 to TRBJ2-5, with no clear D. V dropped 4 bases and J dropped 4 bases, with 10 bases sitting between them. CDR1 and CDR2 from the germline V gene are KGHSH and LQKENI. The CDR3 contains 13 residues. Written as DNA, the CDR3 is TGTGCCAGCTCACGGCAGATTGGAGAGACCCAGTACTTC. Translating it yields CASSRQIGETQYF.

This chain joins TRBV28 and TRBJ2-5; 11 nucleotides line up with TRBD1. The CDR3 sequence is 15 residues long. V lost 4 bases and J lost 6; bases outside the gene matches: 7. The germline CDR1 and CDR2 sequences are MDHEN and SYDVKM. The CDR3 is CASSSGQGAVQTQYF. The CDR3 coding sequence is TGTGCCAGCAGTTCAGGACAGGGGGCGGTCCAGACCCAGTACTTC.

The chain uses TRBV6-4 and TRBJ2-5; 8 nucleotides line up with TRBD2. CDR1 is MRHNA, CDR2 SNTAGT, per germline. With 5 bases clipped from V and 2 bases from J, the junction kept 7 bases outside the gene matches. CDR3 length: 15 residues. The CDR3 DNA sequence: TGTGCCAGCAGTAGTACGGGAGGGGGTCAAGAGACCCAGTACTTC. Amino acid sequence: CASSSTGGGQETQYF.

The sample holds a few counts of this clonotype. Written as DNA, the CDR3 is TGTGCCAGCAGTGAAGGTAGCAGGTACGAGCAGTACTTC. It encodes CASSEGSRYEQYF. J is TRBJ2-7 and V is TRBV6-1; D is uncertain. Germline V gives CDR1 MNHNS, CDR2 SASEGT. The CDR3 sequence is 13 residues long. V gave up 1 base and J gave up 4 bases, with 8 bases separating them.

The CDR3 spells CRPGQQGVETQYF. The CDR3 coding sequence is TGCAGACCGGGACAGCAAGGGGTGGAGACCCAGTACTTC. This chain links TRBV20-1 with TRBJ2-5; 7 nucleotides line up with TRBD1. There are 13 residues in the CDR3. CDR1 is DFQATT and CDR2 is SNEGSKA in the germline V gene (reference sequence).

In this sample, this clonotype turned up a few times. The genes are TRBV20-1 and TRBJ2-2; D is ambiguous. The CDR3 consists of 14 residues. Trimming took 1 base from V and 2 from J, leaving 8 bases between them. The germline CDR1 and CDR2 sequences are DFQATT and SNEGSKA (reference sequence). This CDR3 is CSARVAINTGELFF. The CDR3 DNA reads TGCAGTGCTAGAGTCGCCATCAACACCGGGGAGCTGTTTTTT.

The CDR3 coding sequence is TGTGCCAGCGGCGGACTAGCGGGGAAGGGTGAGCAGTTCTTC. This gives the protein CASGGLAGKGEQFF. This chain connects TRBV2 to TRBJ2-1; 12 positions agree with TRBD2. This CDR3 contains 14 residues. The ends lost 8 bases at V and 9 bases at J; junction bases unmatched: 8. CDR1 and CDR2 from the germline V gene are SNHLY and FYNNEI.

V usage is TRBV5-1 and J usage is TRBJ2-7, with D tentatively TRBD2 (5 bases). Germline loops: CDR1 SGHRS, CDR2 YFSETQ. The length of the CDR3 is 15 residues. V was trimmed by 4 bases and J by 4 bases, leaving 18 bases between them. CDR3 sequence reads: CASSPKNSRGYEQYF. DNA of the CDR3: TGCGCCAGCAGCCCCAAGAACAGCCGGGGATACGAGCAGTACTTC.

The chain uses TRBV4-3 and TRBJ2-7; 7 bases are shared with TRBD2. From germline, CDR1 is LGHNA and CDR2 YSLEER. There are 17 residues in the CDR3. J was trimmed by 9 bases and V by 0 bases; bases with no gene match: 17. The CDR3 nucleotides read TGCGCCAGCAGCCAAGATCTGGGCGGGAGACGCACAGATACGCAGTACTTC. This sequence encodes CASSQDLGGRRTDTQYF.

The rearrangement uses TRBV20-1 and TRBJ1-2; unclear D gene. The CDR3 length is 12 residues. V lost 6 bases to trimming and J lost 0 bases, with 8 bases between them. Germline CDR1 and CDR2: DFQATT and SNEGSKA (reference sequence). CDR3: CSARQSNYGYTF. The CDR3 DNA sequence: TGCAGTGCCAGGCAATCTAACTATGGCTACACCTTC.

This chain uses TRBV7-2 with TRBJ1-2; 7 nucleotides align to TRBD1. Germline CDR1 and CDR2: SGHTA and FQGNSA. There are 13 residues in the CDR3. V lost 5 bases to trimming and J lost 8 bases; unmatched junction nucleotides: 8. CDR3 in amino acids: CASSPTGTVGYTF. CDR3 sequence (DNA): TGTGCCAGCAGCCCTACCGGGACAGTGGGCTACACCTTC.

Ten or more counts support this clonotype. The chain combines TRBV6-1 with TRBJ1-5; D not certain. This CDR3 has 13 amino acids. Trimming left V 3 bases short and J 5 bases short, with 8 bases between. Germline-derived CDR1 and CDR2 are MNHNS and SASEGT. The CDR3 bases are TGTGCCAGCAGTGAGAGTTTTGATCAGCCCCAGCATTTT. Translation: CASSESFDQPQHF.

The CDR3 nucleotides read TGTGCCAGCAGTTCGTCCGACCAGGACTCCAACGAGCAGTTCTTC. Amino acid sequence: CASSSSDQDSNEQFF. The rearrangement joins TRBV28 to TRBJ2-1; a possible D gene is TRBD2 (5 bases). The CDR3 has 15 amino acids. Germline V lookup: CDR1 MDHEN, CDR2 SYDVKM. V gave up 4 bases and J gave up 10 bases, with 20 bases separating them.

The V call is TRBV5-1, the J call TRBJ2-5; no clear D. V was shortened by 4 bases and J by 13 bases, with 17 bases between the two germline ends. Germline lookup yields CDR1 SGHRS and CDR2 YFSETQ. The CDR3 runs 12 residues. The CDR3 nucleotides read TGCGCCAGCAGCGATTCCTACAATGAGCGGTACTTC. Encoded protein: CASSDSYNERYF.

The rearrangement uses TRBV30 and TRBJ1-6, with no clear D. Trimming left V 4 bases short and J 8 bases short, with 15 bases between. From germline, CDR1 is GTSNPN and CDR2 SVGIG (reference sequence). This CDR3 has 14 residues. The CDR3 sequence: CAWNPRREDSPLHF. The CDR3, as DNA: TGTGCCTGGAATCCCAGAAGGGAGGATTCACCCCTCCACTTT.

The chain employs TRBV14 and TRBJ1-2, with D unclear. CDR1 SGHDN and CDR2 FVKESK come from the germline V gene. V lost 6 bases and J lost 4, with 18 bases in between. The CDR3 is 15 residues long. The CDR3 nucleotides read TGTGCCAGCAGTCCGACTTGGGCCTGGGGCTATGGCTACACCTTC. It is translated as CASSPTWAWGYGYTF.

The CDR3 DNA sequence: TGCGCCAGCAGGCCAGGGACTAGCTCAGAGACCCAGTACTTC. Its protein is CASRPGTSSETQYF. The gene calls are TRBV5-1 and TRBJ2-5; 9 bases agree with TRBD2. This CDR3 has 14 residues. Looked up from germline, CDR1 is SGHRS and CDR2 is YFSETQ. J lost 4 bases, V lost 5 bases, and 6 bases had no gene match.

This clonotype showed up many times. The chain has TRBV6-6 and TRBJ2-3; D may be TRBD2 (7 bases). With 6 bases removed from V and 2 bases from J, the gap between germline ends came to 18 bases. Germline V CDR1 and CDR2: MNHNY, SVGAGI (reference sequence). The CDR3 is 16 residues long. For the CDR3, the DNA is TGTGCCAGCAGGCCCGTGGGGGGGCCCTACACAGATACGCAGTATTTT. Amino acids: CASRPVGGPYTDTQYF.

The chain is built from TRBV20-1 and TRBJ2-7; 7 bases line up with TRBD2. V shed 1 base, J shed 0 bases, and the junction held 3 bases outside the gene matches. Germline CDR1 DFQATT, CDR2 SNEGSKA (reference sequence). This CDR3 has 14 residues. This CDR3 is CSARVRGGSYEQYF. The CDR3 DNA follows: TGCAGTGCTAGAGTACGCGGGGGCTCCTACGAGCAGTACTTC.

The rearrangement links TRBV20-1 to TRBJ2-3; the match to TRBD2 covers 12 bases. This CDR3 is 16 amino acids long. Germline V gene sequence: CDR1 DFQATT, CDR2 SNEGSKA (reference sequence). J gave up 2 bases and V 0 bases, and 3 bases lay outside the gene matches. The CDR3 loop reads CSARDGTSGPTDTQYF. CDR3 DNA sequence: TGCAGTGCTAGAGACGGGACTAGCGGGCCCACAGATACGCAGTATTTT.